This T cell receptor beta chain emerged from a study of CD8 T cells in Susac syndrome. Germline CDR1 is SGHNT and CDR2 is YYREEE (reference sequence). This CDR3 is built from 12 residues. Trimming took off 6 bases at V and 6 bases at J, with 12 bases between the two ends. In the multiple sclerosis control group, patients were treatment-naive and had stable or active relapsing-remitting disease. Negative isolation was used for CD8+ and CD4+ T cells, and FACS enrichment was applied to TEMRA cells. Reverse transcription of roughly 0.5 to 1 ug RNA used random hexamers. Via MiXCR, TCRdb re-called the immunoSEQ multiplex PCR reads, giving one row per CDR3 protein. Here the sample spans about 130,000 distinct CDR3 sequences, under 95% being singletons.

The origin of this receptor is a human donor with multiple sclerosis. V and J are TRBV5-4 and TRBJ1-2; TRBD1 might be the D (5 bases). Sequenced sample: CD8+ T cells from PBMCs. CDR3 DNA: TGTGCCAGCATCCGCCCGGGGGATGGCTACACCTTC. This gives the protein CASIRPGDGYTF. The full variable domain, with the rest looked up from reference TRBV5-4 and TRBJ1-2, is ETGVTQSPTHLIKTRGQQVTLRCSSQSGHNTVSWYQQALGQGPQFIFQYYREEENGRGNFPPRFSGLQFPNYSSELNVNALELDDSALYLCASIRPGDGYTFGSGTRLTVV.